The present T cell receptor beta chain was sequenced within a study of identical twins. This clonotype has a count of ten or more. Germline V gene data show CDR1 as SGHRS and CDR2 as YFSETQ. The ends were cut back, 2 bases at V and 7 bases at J, with 12 bases in the middle. The CDR3 is made up of 14 amino acids. TCRdb re-called the 5' RACE reads with MiXCR, one entry per CDR3 protein. The top ten clones hold under 6% of a sample with about 220,000 distinct CDR3 sequences, approximately 7.3% of them seen once. The data were also submitted as part of a second study, on yellow fever vaccine responses in identical twins. That source adds: Twins' vaccine T cell responses reportedly seemed partly convergent and partly personalized.

Material: CD8+ T cells sorted from blood. The chain has TRBV5-1 and TRBJ1-4; possible D gene TRBD1, 6 bases. This TCR was recovered from a young woman in good health. CDR3 nucleotides: TGCGCCAGCAGCTTACAGGGTGACGGTGAAAAACTGTTTTTT. Amino acid sequence: CASSLQGDGEKLFF.